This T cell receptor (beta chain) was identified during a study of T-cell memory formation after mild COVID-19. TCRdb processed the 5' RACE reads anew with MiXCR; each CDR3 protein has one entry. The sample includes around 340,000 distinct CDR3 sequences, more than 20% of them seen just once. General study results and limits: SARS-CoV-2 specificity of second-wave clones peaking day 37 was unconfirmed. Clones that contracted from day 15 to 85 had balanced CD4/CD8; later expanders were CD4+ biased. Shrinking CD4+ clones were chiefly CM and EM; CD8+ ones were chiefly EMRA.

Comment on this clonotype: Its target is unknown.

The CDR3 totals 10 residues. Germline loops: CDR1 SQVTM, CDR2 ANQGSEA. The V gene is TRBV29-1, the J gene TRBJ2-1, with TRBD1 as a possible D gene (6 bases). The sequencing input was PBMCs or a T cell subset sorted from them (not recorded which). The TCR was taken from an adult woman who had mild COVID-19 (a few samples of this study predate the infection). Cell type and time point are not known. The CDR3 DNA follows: TGCAGTGTTTCAACAGGGGAGCAGTTCTTC. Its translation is CSVSTGEQFF.